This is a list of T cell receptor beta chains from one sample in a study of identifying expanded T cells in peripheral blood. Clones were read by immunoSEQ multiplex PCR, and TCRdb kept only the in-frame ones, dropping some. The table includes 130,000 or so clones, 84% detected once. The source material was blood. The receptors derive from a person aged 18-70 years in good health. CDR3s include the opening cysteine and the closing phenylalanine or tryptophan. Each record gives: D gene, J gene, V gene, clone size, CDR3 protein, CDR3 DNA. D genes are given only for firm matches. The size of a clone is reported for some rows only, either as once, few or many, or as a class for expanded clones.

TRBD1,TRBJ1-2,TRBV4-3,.,CASSQDAGQGRENYGYTF,TGCGCCAGCAGCCAAGACGCGGGACAGGGCCGGGAAAACTATGGCTACACCTTC
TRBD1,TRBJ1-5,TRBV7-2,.,CASSVQGISNQPQHF,TGTGCCAGCAGCGTACAGGGGATTAGCAATCAGCCCCAGCATTTT
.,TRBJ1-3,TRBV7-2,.,CASSLVGDLVRRNTIYF,TGTGCCAGCAGCTTAGTGGGGGATCTCGTGCGTAGAAACACCATATATTTT
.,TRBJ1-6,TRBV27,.,CASSERNNSPLHF,TGTGCCAGCAGCGAACGGAATAATTCACCCCTCCACTTT
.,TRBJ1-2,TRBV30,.,CAWSSQGRGYTF,TGTGCCTGGAGCTCACAGGGTCGTGGCTACACCTTC
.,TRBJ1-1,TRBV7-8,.,CASSLQDNTEAFF,TGTGCCAGCAGCTTACAGGATAACACTGAAGCTTTCTTT
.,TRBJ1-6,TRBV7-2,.,CASSFYNSPLHF,TGTGCCAGCAGCTTCTATAATTCACCCCTCCACTTT
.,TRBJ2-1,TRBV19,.,CASSSDSYNEQFF,TGTGCCAGTAGTTCGGACAGCTACAATGAGCAGTTCTTC
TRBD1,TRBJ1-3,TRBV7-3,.,CASRSRGSDTIYF,TGTGCCAGCAGGTCCAGGGGGTCGGACACCATATATTTT
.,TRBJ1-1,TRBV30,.,CAWRRAGLMNTEAFF,TGTGCCTGGAGGAGGGCAGGCCTAATGAACACTGAAGCTTTCTTT
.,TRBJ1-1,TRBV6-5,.,CASSYGTGNPEAFF,TGTGCCAGCAGTTACGGCACAGGGAACCCTGAAGCTTTCTTT
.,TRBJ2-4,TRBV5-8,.,CASSLAAGVPKNIQYF,TGTGCCAGCAGCTTGGCAGCAGGGGTGCCCAAAAACATTCAGTACTTC
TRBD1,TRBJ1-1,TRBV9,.,CASSVLPGQGRAFF,TGTGCCAGCAGCGTTCTTCCTGGACAGGGTCGAGCTTTCTTT
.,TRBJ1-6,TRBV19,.,CASSLAARVLGSPLHF,TGTGCCAGTAGTCTTGCGGCCAGGGTCTTGGGTTCACCCCTCCACTTT
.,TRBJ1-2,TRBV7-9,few,CASSLVGVGPYGYTF,TGTGCCAGCAGCTTAGTCGGGGTAGGCCCCTATGGCTACACCTTC
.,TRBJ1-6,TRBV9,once,CASSPVGASNSPLHF,TGTGCCAGCAGCCCGGTCGGGGCAAGTAATTCACCCCTCCACTTT
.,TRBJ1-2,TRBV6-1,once,CASSVGRLFNYGYTF,TGTGCCAGCAGTGTTGGGAGACTTTTTAACTATGGCTACACCTTC
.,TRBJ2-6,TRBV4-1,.,CASSQGTGLSGANVLTF,TGCGCCAGCAGCCAAGGAACAGGTCTCTCTGGGGCCAACGTCCTGACTTTC
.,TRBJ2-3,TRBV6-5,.,CASSDPTVSDTQYF,TGTGCCAGCAGTGACCCGACAGTGTCGGATACGCAGTATTTT
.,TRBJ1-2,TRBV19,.,CASSMGGMSYGYTF,TGTGCCAGTAGTATGGGGGGGATGAGCTATGGCTACACCTTC
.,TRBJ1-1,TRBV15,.,CATSRVEFNTEAFF,TGTGCCACCAGCAGAGTTGAGTTCAACACTGAAGCTTTCTTT
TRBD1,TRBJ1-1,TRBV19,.,CASKQGSTEAFF,TGTGCCAGTAAACAGGGGAGCACTGAAGCTTTCTTT